These 2 T cell receptor beta chains came from one sample sequenced in a study of blood T cell repertoires in COVID-19. The assay was immunoSEQ multiplex PCR, and TCRdb's table has in-frame clones only and misses some. The sample consists of 130,000 or so clones, 85% to 90% of them appearing once. Specimen: peripheral blood. The receptors were gathered from a woman in her sixties or seventies with acute or convalescent COVID-19.

In its sample, this clone was seen once. The chain recombines TRBV15 with TRBJ2-1, with a weak D call TRBD2 (5 bases). V was shortened by 0 bases and J by 3 bases, with 9 bases between the two germline ends. Germline V CDR1 and CDR2: LNHNV, YYDKDF (reference sequence). This CDR3 region has 15 residues. The chain's CDR3 is CATSRDRGVYNEQFF. The CDR3 coding sequence is TGTGCCACCAGCAGAGATCGGGGTGTCTACAATGAGCAGTTCTTC.

The genes are TRBV5-1 and TRBJ1-3; TRBD1 matches 8 bases. Germline V gene sequence: CDR1 SGHRS, CDR2 YFSETQ. There are 16 residues in the CDR3. With 2 bases clipped from V and 0 bases from J, the junction kept 4 bases outside the gene matches. The CDR3 reads CASSLRTGSSGNTIYF. Written as DNA, the CDR3 is TGCGCCAGCAGCTTAAGGACAGGGAGCTCTGGAAACACCATATATTTT.